A single sample gave rise to the 17 T cell receptor beta chains below, sequenced in a study of beta chain features in type 1 diabetes. The study, taken as a whole, reports: Shortening that was moderate but significant affected the TCRB CDR3s of Type 1 diabetes patients in all four CD4+ subsets.

No antigen is known for these receptors. The entirety of the isolated RNA underwent reverse transcription, so expressed TCRB transcripts were sequenced. Libraries were prepared by immunoSEQ multiplex PCR; TCRdb keeps only in-frame clonotypes and omits some of them. The sample consists of a few hundred thousand clones, roughly 13% of them appearing once. Specimen: naive CD4+ T cells from blood. These receptors came from a man aged 25 to 40 with type 1 diabetes.

The V call is TRBV5-4, the J call TRBJ2-7, with 8 bases identical to TRBD1. J was trimmed by 7 bases and V by 4 bases; bases with no gene match: 10. The germline gives CDR1 SGHNT, CDR2 YYREEE (reference sequence). The CDR3 sequence is 14 residues long. CDR3 loop: CASSADRGPREQYF. DNA for the CDR3: TGTGCCAGCAGCGCCGACAGGGGCCCTCGGGAGCAGTACTTC.

The genes are TRBV6-5 and TRBJ1-2, with TRBD1 matching over 7 bases. The germline V gene has CDR1 MNHEY and CDR2 SVGAGI. This CDR3 spans 13 amino acids. With 6 bases clipped from V and 5 bases from J, the junction kept 6 bases outside the gene matches. DNA for the CDR3: TGTGCCAGCAGGCCCGGGACAGCTTATGGCTACACCTTC. As protein: CASRPGTAYGYTF.

CDR3 coding DNA: TGCGCCAGCAAACCGTTCGGGACAGGATCCTACGAGCAGTACTTC. Translated: CASKPFGTGSYEQYF. The chain couples TRBV4-1 to TRBJ2-7; TRBD1 matches at 8 bases. In germline, CDR1 is MGHRA, CDR2 YSYEKL. V lost 7 bases to trimming and J lost 1 base; unmatched junction nucleotides: 9. The CDR3 length is 15 residues.

This sequence joins TRBV5-4 and TRBJ2-1; D remains ambiguous. In germline, CDR1 is SGHNT, CDR2 YYREEE (reference sequence). V lost 4 bases and J lost 7, with 9 bases in between. CDR3 length: 12 amino acids. CDR3 sequence (DNA): TGTGCCAGCAGCCTTCTAGATAATGAGCAGTTCTTC. This encodes CASSLLDNEQFF.

This clone was counted a few times. This chain links TRBV25-1 with TRBJ2-5; 10 bases are a match to TRBD2. Germline-derived CDR1 and CDR2 are MGHDK and SYGVNS. This CDR3 region has 16 residues. Trimming at V came to 5 bases and at J to 2 bases, leaving 8 bases not matched to a gene. The CDR3 nucleotides read TGTGCCAGCAGTCCCCGACTAGCGGGTTTACAAGAGACCCAGTACTTC. Protein sequence: CASSPRLAGLQETQYF. Drawing the rest from reference TRBV25-1 and TRBJ2-5, the complete variable domain is EADIYQTPRYLVIGTGKKITLECSQTMGHDKMYWYQQDPGMELHLIHYSYGVNSTEKGDLSSESTVSRIRTEHFPLTLESARPSHTSQYLCASSPRLAGLQETQYFGPGTRLLVL.

This clone was seen more than once but under ten times. Other nucleotide sequences in the sample specify the same CDR3. This chain connects TRBV6-5 to TRBJ2-7; D is possibly TRBD2 (5 bases). Germline-derived CDR1 and CDR2 are MNHEY and SVGAGI. V was trimmed by 3 bases and J by 6 bases, leaving 6 bases between them. The CDR3 runs to 11 residues. The CDR3 sequence: CASSYRGEQYF. CDR3 nucleotide sequence: TGTGCCAGCAGTTATCGGGGCGAGCAGTACTTC.

This clone was recorded a few times. This rearrangement joins TRBV18 to TRBJ2-3, with TRBD2 as a possible D gene (6 bases). Between the trimmed V and J ends, which lost 4 bases and 0 bases, there was a span of 14 bases. CDR1 is KGHSH, CDR2 LQKENI, per germline. CDR3 length: 16 residues. The CDR3 coding sequence is TGTGCCAGCTCACGGGGAGGCACTTCAAGCACAGATACGCAGTATTTT. It encodes CASSRGGTSSTDTQYF.

The sample holds a few counts of this clone. Other DNA sequences in the sample encode the same CDR3. The V gene is TRBV11-2, the J gene TRBJ2-7; 10 bases map to TRBD1. V shed 1 base, J shed 1 base, and the junction held 1 base outside the gene matches. Germline lookup yields CDR1 SGHAT and CDR2 FQNNGV. There are 15 residues in the CDR3. In DNA form, the CDR3 reads TGTGCCAGCAGCTTAGGGACAGGGGGATCCTACGAGCAGTACTTC. It is translated as CASSLGTGGSYEQYF.

This rearrangement joins TRBV15 to TRBJ1-5; 9 positions match TRBD1. The germline V gene has CDR1 LNHNV and CDR2 YYDKDF (reference sequence). The CDR3 runs 16 residues. Unmatched junction bases numbered 7, after V lost 4 bases and J lost 3 bases. Here the CDR3 reads CATSNTGGRINQPQHF. The CDR3 DNA follows: TGTGCCACCAGCAACACAGGGGGCCGAATCAATCAGCCCCAGCATTTT. The entire variable domain, with the rest obtained from reference TRBV15 and TRBJ1-5, is as follows: DAMVIQNPRYQVTQFGKPVTLSCSQTLNHNVMYWYQQKSSQAPKLLFHYYDKDFNNEADTPDNFQSRRPNTSFCFLDIRSPGLGDTAMYLCATSNTGGRINQPQHFGDGTRLSIL.

The chain recombines TRBV5-6 with TRBJ1-4; D gene uncertain. The CDR3 length is 15 residues. Germline V CDR1 and CDR2: SGHDT, YYEEEE. V gave up 0 bases and J gave up 3 bases, with 9 bases separating them. CDR3 amino acids: CASSLARVANEKLFF. CDR3 nucleotide sequence: TGTGCCAGCAGCTTGGCCCGGGTGGCTAATGAAAAACTGTTTTTT. The full variable domain, rest sourced from reference TRBV5-6 and TRBJ1-4, is DAGVTQSPTHLIKTRGQQVTLRCSPKSGHDTVSWYQQALGQGPQFIFQYYEEEERQRGNFPDRFSGHQFPNYSSELNVNALLLGDSALYLCASSLARVANEKLFFGSGTQLSVL.

The chain combines TRBV7-9 with TRBJ1-1, with D hard to call. The germline V and J ends were trimmed by 6 bases and 3 bases, with 14 bases remaining between them. CDR1 is SEHNR, CDR2 FQNEAQ, per germline (reference sequence). There are 14 residues in the CDR3. The DNA for the CDR3 is TGTGCCAGCAGTCCACGCCCCGGGGACACTGAAGCTTTCTTT. The encoded protein is CASSPRPGDTEAFF.

This chain links TRBV7-9 with TRBJ2-5, with D possibly being TRBD1 (5 bases). The CDR3 is 14 residues long. V dropped 3 bases and J dropped 0 bases, with 8 bases sitting between them. The germline V gene encodes CDR1 SEHNR and CDR2 FQNEAQ (reference sequence). The CDR3, as DNA: TGTGCCAGCAGCTTCAAAGGGGACCAAGAGACCCAGTACTTC. It translates to CASSFKGDQETQYF.

This clone was counted a few times. The chain employs TRBV2 and TRBJ2-3; no firm D call. Germline CDR1 is SNHLY and CDR2 is FYNNEI. This CDR3 region has 14 residues. V was trimmed by 1 base and J by 0 bases, leaving 5 bases between them. Here the CDR3 DNA reads TGTGCCAGCAGTGAAGTACAGAGCACAGATACGCAGTATTTT. Translating it yields CASSEVQSTDTQYF.

There are a few counts of this clone. The gene calls are TRBV1 and TRBJ1-1. TRBV1 is a documented pseudogene. The CDR3 spans 16 residues. The CDR3 spells CTSSPPAGKGDTEAFF. DNA for the CDR3: TGCACCAGCAGCCCCCCGGCGGGCAAAGGAGACACTGAAGCTTTCTTT.

The chain couples TRBV30 to TRBJ1-4; unclear D gene. CDR3 length: 14 amino acids. The V end was cut by 2 bases, the J end by 4 bases, with 11 bases between. Per the germline V gene, CDR1 is GTSNPN and CDR2 is SVGIG (reference sequence). The CDR3 DNA reads as TGTGCCTGGAGTATGAGGCCTCTTAATGAAAAACTGTTTTTT. This encodes CAWSMRPLNEKLFF.

This sequence joins TRBV7-9 and TRBJ2-3, with TRBD2 matching 9 bases. The V and J ends lost 5 bases and 0 bases, in that order; junction bases with no gene match: 3. The CDR3 extends over 15 amino acids. Germline CDR1 is SEHNR and CDR2 is FQNEAQ (reference sequence). The CDR3 sequence is CASSPTSGSTDTQYF. CDR3 in DNA: TGTGCCAGCAGCCCCACTAGCGGGAGCACAGATACGCAGTATTTT. Looking up the rest from reference TRBV7-9 and TRBJ2-3 gives the full variable domain: DTGVSQNPRHKITKRGQNVTFRCDPISEHNRLYWYRQTLGQGPEFLTYFQNEAQLEKSRLLSDRFSAERPKGSFSTLEIQRTEQGDSAMYLCASSPTSGSTDTQYFGPGTRLTVL.

This clone appeared a few times. This chain links TRBV5-6 with TRBJ2-1, with a tentative D call TRBD2 (6 bases). The germline gives CDR1 SGHDT, CDR2 YYEEEE. CDR3 size: 13 residues. V was trimmed by 0 bases and J by 9 bases, leaving 10 bases between them. CDR3 sequence (DNA): TGTGCCAGCAGCTTGGAGCGGGTCGGTGAGCAGTTCTTC. The encoded protein is CASSLERVGEQFF.